The 27 T cell receptor beta chains below all came from one sample that was sequenced in a study of shared clonotypes between healthy human individuals. Naivety among CD8 cells was defined by CD45RO negativity and positive CCR7 selection, thereby excluding terminally differentiated effector memory CD45RA+ cells. Some clones are missing from TCRdb's copy, which holds only in-frame ones; the method was immunoSEQ multiplex PCR. Here the sample spans some 1,900,000 clones, just under 95% being singletons. The sequencing sample was made of naive CD8+ T cells sorted from blood. The receptors shown here come from a man in his late teens or twenties in good health.

As regards this clone: Other DNA sequences in the same sample also yield this CDR3. This chain uses TRBV27 with TRBJ2-7; maybe TRBD2 (6 bases). The germline V and J ends were trimmed by 2 bases and 1 base, with 6 bases remaining between them. The CDR3 is made up of 13 amino acids. Germline V CDR1 and CDR2: MNHEY, SMNVEV (reference sequence). The CDR3 loop is CASSLGTSYEQYF. The CDR3 DNA is TGTGCCAGCAGTTTAGGGACTTCCTACGAGCAGTACTTC.

CDR3 bases: TGTGCCAGCAGCTTCCGTCCCAGATCAGGTCCAGATACGCAGTATTTT. It yields the protein CASSFRPRSGPDTQYF. J is TRBJ2-3 and V is TRBV7-9; no definite D call. V lost 3 bases, J lost 4 bases, and 17 bases lay in between. The CDR3 runs 16 residues. Germline CDR1 is SEHNR and CDR2 is FQNEAQ (reference sequence). Combining the CDR3 with reference TRBV7-9 and TRBJ2-3 gives the whole variable domain DTGVSQNPRHKITKRGQNVTFRCDPISEHNRLYWYRQTLGQGPEFLTYFQNEAQLEKSRLLSDRFSAERPKGSFSTLEIQRTEQGDSAMYLCASSFRPRSGPDTQYFGPGTRLTVL.

V and J are TRBV10-2 and TRBJ2-5, with D perhaps matching TRBD2 (6 bases). CDR3 size: 14 residues. Trimming removed 2 bases at V and 1 base at J, with 8 bases between. Germline CDR1 reads WSHSY; CDR2 reads SAAADI. The CDR3 loop reads CASSELARQETQYF. CDR3 coding DNA: TGCGCCAGCAGTGAGCTAGCGCGCCAAGAGACCCAGTACTTC.

This CDR3 reads CASRGQGRNGYTF. The CDR3 nucleotides are TGCGCCAGCAGGGGACAGGGGAGGAATGGCTACACCTTC. The chain combines TRBV4-1 with TRBJ1-2; 10 positions match TRBD1. The trim removed 6 bases at V and 6 bases at J, leaving 4 bases unmatched. The CDR3 has 13 amino acids. Germline loops: CDR1 MGHRA, CDR2 YSYEKL.

The sample holds one count of this clone. With a far larger clone one base away, a read error is the likely cause. V is TRBV10-1 and J is TRBJ1-1; TRBD1 aligns across 7 bases. Germline CDR1 WNHNN, CDR2 SYGVQD (reference sequence). The CDR3 sequence is 14 residues long. CDR3 amino acids: CVSSESYRGTEAFF. In nucleotides, the CDR3 is TGCGTCAGCAGTGAGTCCTACAGGGGCACTGAAGCTTTCTTT.

This chain connects TRBV7-3 to TRBJ2-3; no clear D. The CDR3 sequence is 12 residues long. CDR1 and CDR2 (germline): SGHTA, FQGTGA. V was pared by 6 bases and J by 4 bases, with 8 bases between. This CDR3 is CASSSRADTQYF. CDR3 coding DNA: TGTGCCAGCAGTTCCCGCGCAGATACGCAGTATTTT.

The chain uses TRBV7-8 and TRBJ2-7, with 8 bases matching TRBD2. CDR3 length: 15 amino acids. CDR1 is SGHVS and CDR2 is FQNEAQ in the germline V gene. J was trimmed by 1 base and V by 5 bases; bases with no gene match: 7. The CDR3 spells CASSLGGGNSYEQYF. The CDR3 region has the DNA TGTGCCAGCAGCCTCGGGGGGGGCAATTCCTACGAGCAGTACTTC.

About this clone itself: At one end, the junction sequence differs from germline, possibly due to a read error. The CDR3 loop is CASSLGRGSLQAQHF. The DNA for the CDR3 is TGTGCCAGCAGTTTAGGCCGGGGCTCCCTTCAGGCCCAGCATTTT. V is TRBV27 and J is TRBJ1-5, with a weak D call TRBD1 (5 bases). The germline gives CDR1 MNHEY, CDR2 SMNVEV (reference sequence). The CDR3 has 15 amino acids.

Concerning this clone itself: This CDR3 is also generated by other DNA sequences in the sample. This chain joins TRBV4-1 and TRBJ2-7; TRBD2 might be the D (6 bases). Per the germline V gene, CDR1 is MGHRA and CDR2 is YSYEKL. Between the trimmed V and J ends, which lost 4 bases and 0 bases, there was a span of 10 bases. The CDR3 runs to 14 residues. DNA of the CDR3: TGCGCCAGCAGCCCCCTGGGGGGCTCCTACGAGCAGTACTTC. Amino acids: CASSPLGGSYEQYF.

Note on this clone: Different DNA sequences within this sample yield the same CDR3. This rearrangement joins TRBV6-5 to TRBJ2-1; 10 nucleotides agree with TRBD2. V was clipped by 0 bases and J by 6 bases; unmatched bases: 2. The V gene's germline CDR1 is MNHEY and CDR2 SVGAGI. The CDR3 is made up of 15 amino acids. This CDR3 is CASSYSLAGVNEQFF. In DNA, the CDR3 is TGTGCCAGCAGTTACTCGCTAGCGGGGGTCAATGAGCAGTTCTTC.

The V gene is TRBV19, the J gene TRBJ1-5, with no clear D. Per the germline V gene, CDR1 is LNHDA and CDR2 is SQIVND (reference sequence). V lost 5 bases and J lost 4, with 9 bases in between. This CDR3 is built from 13 residues. The CDR3 is CASSPFLNQPQHF. In DNA, the CDR3 is TGTGCCAGTAGTCCCTTTTTAAATCAGCCCCAGCATTTT.

The chain links TRBV14 to TRBJ2-5, with TRBD1 identical over 9 bases. This CDR3 comprises 17 residues. Trimming took 0 bases from V and 5 from J; bases not matched to a gene: 10. The germline V gene encodes CDR1 SGHDN and CDR2 FVKESK. The CDR3 region has the DNA TGTGCCAGCAGCCAAGAACCTCCCGGGACAGGGTGGGAGACCCAGTACTTC. This encodes CASSQEPPGTGWETQYF.

The chain recombines TRBV7-9 with TRBJ1-4; maybe TRBD1 (6 bases). V lost 5 bases to trimming and J lost 8 bases, with 21 bases between them. From germline, CDR1 is SEHNR and CDR2 FQNEAQ (reference sequence). The CDR3 contains 16 residues. The DNA for the CDR3 is TGTGCCAGCAGCCCCCCTTCGGCAGGGGAGGGAGAAAAACTGTTTTTT. Its translation: CASSPPSAGEGEKLFF.

In regard to this clone: Within the sample, other DNA sequences also encode this same CDR3. The genes are TRBV6-5 and TRBJ2-3; TRBD2 aligns across 10 bases. The CDR3 is 16 amino acids. V gave up 2 bases and J gave up 1 base; unmatched junction bases: 3. CDR1 is MNHEY and CDR2 is SVGAGI in the germline V gene. CDR3 sequence: CASSYGLAGGTDTQYF. CDR3 coding DNA: TGTGCCAGCAGTTACGGGCTAGCGGGAGGCACAGATACGCAGTATTTT.

This sequence joins TRBV12-5 and TRBJ2-7; D is possibly TRBD2 (6 bases). V was cut by 5 bases and J by 3 bases, with 11 bases left in between. The CDR3 runs to 13 residues. From germline, CDR1 is LGHNT and CDR2 FRNRAP. CDR3 sequence: CASGTGLGYEQYF. For the CDR3, the DNA is TGTGCTAGTGGTACGGGACTGGGCTACGAGCAGTACTTC. The full variable domain, completed using reference TRBV12-5 and TRBJ2-7, is DARVTQTPRHKVTEMGQEVTMRCQPILGHNTVFWYRQTMMQGLELLAYFRNRAPLDDSGMPKDRFSAEMPDATLATLKIQPSEPRDSAVYFCASGTGLGYEQYFGPGTRLTVT.

The chain combines TRBV6-5 with TRBJ2-1; the D gene is possibly TRBD1 (6 bases). This CDR3 spans 12 amino acids. Between the trimmed V and J ends, which lost 5 bases and 7 bases, there was a span of 9 bases. The germline V gene has CDR1 MNHEY and CDR2 SVGAGI. CDR3 coding DNA: TGTGCCAGCAGTGGGACACCAAATGAGCAGTTCTTC. The encoded protein is CASSGTPNEQFF.

The rearrangement links TRBV6-1 to TRBJ2-7; tentatively, D is TRBD1 (6 bases). V lost 5 bases and J 1 base, leaving 9 bases between the germline ends. Germline lookup yields CDR1 MNHNS and CDR2 SASEGT. The CDR3 consists of 13 residues. CDR3 amino acids: CASSHRDSYEQYF. The CDR3 DNA reads as TGTGCCAGCAGTCACAGGGATTCCTACGAGCAGTACTTC.

The chain employs TRBV10-3 and TRBJ1-4; D uncertain. V lost 0 bases and J 0 bases, leaving 11 bases between the germline ends. The CDR3 sequence is 17 residues long. Germline V gene sequence: CDR1 ENHRY, CDR2 SYGVKD. The DNA of the CDR3 is TGTGCCATCAGTGAGTCGATAGGTTCCGCAACTAATGAAAAACTGTTTTTT. Translating gives CAISESIGSATNEKLFF.

The chain couples TRBV6-1 to TRBJ1-1, with a possible D match to TRBD1 (5 bases). Looked up from germline, CDR1 is MNHNS and CDR2 is SASEGT. Trimming took 3 bases from V and 4 from J, leaving 18 bases between them. The CDR3 runs 16 residues. Here the CDR3 DNA reads TGTGCCAGCAGTGACCGGGCGGGGCACTACGGCACTGAAGCTTTCTTT. Its translation: CASSDRAGHYGTEAFF.

V is TRBV9 and J is TRBJ1-1; D is undetermined. The CDR3 runs to 15 residues. Trimming pared 3 bases from V and 1 base from J, leaving 13 bases between. Germline V gives CDR1 SGDLS, CDR2 YYNGEE. The CDR3 nucleotides are TGTGCCAGCAGCGACGTGGACGGTCAGAACACTGAAGCTTTCTTT. It is translated as CASSDVDGQNTEAFF.

V usage is TRBV27 and J usage is TRBJ2-7; a weak D match, TRBD1 (6 bases). The V gene lost 6 bases and the J gene lost 5 bases, with 11 bases spanning the gap. The CDR3 runs to 12 residues. Germline-derived CDR1 and CDR2 are MNHEY and SMNVEV (reference sequence). CDR3 loop: CASRDRSDEQYF. The CDR3 DNA sequence: TGTGCCAGCAGGGACAGATCTGACGAGCAGTACTTC.

The chain has TRBV13 and TRBJ2-7; perhaps TRBD1 as D (6 bases). Germline V gives CDR1 PRHDT, CDR2 FYEKMQ (reference sequence). V was cut by 5 bases and J by 3 bases, with 11 bases left in between. The CDR3 has 13 residues. CDR3 nucleotides: TGTGCCAGCAGCATAACAGGGAACTACGAGCAGTACTTC. Protein: CASSITGNYEQYF.

This chain links TRBV9 with TRBJ2-5, with 7 bases fitting TRBD2. The CDR3 totals 10 residues. The germline gives CDR1 SGDLS, CDR2 YYNGEE. Germline trimming cut 6 bases from V and 9 bases from J; bases unmatched to any gene: 2. The CDR3 DNA reads TGTGCCAGCACCCGGGGGGCCCAGTACTTC. Amino acids: CASTRGAQYF. Based on the CDR3 plus reference TRBV9 and TRBJ2-5, the full variable domain is DSGVTQTPKHLITATGQRVTLRCSPRSGDLSVYWYQQSLDQGLQFLIQYYNGEERAKGNILERFSAQQFPDLHSELNLSSLELGDSALYFCASTRGAQYFGPGTRLLVL.

This clone came up once. This chain links TRBV6-5 with TRBJ1-1; D is possibly TRBD1 (5 bases). This CDR3 region has 13 residues. The germline CDR1 and CDR2 sequences are MNHEY and SVGAGI. The V end lost 5 bases, the J end lost 6 bases, and 13 bases lay between the germline ends. The CDR3 is CASSISQGSEAFF. The CDR3 DNA follows: TGTGCCAGCAGTATCTCGCAGGGCTCTGAAGCTTTCTTT.

The chain joins TRBV4-3 to TRBJ1-1; TRBD1 aligns across 7 bases. The CDR3 has 14 residues. Looked up from germline, CDR1 is LGHNA and CDR2 is YSLEER. Germline trimming cut 4 bases from V and 3 bases from J; bases unmatched to any gene: 5. This CDR3 is CASSLDREDTEAFF. In nucleotides, the CDR3 is TGCGCCAGCAGCCTAGACAGGGAGGACACTGAAGCTTTCTTT.

The CDR3: CASSFSSGTASSYEQYF. The CDR3 DNA follows: TGTGCCAGCAGTTTTAGTTCCGGGACAGCGAGCTCCTACGAGCAGTACTTC. The chain has TRBV28 and TRBJ2-7, with 7 bases fitting TRBD1. This CDR3 is 17 amino acids long. Germline values: CDR1 MDHEN, CDR2 SYDVKM. Trimming cost V 3 bases and J 0 bases; bases outside gene matches: 11.

The V gene is TRBV15, the J gene TRBJ2-3, with TRBD2 identical over 12 bases. Germline V gene lookup returns CDR1 LNHNV and CDR2 YYDKDF (reference sequence). The ends lost 5 bases at V and 4 bases at J; junction bases unmatched: 7. The CDR3 is 16 residues long. In nucleotides, the CDR3 is TGTGCCACCAGCGGACGACTAGCGGGAGTATCAGATACGCAGTATTTT. This encodes CATSGRLAGVSDTQYF.